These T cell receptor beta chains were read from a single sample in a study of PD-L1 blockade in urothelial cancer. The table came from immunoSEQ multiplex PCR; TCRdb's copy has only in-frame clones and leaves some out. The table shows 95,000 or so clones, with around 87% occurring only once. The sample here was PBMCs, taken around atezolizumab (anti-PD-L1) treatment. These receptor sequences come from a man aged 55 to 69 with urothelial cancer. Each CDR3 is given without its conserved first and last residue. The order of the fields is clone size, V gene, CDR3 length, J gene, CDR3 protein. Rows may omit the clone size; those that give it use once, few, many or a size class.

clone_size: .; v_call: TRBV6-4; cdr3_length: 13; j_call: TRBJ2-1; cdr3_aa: ASRSGTSSYNEQF
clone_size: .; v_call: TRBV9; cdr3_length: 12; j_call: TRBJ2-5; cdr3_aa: ASSPRTGQETQY
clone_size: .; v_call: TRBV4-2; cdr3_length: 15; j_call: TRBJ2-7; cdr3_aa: ASSQGLAGALRYEQY
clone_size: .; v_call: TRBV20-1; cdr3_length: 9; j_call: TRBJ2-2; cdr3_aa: SAKPGGELF
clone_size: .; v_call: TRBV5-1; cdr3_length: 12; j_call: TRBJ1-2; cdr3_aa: ASSLTGANYGYT
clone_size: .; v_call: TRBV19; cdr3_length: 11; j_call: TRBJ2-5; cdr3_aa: ASSITDQETQY
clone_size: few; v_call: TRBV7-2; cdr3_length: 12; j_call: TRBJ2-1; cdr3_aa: ASSTNRVANEQF
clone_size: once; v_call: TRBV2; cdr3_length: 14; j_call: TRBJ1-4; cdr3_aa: ASSRGGRGEGEKLF
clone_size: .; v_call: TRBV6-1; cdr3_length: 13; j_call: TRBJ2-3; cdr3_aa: ASTPMGQDGDTQY
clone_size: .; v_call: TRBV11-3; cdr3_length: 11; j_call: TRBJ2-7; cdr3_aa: ASSLLAVYEQY
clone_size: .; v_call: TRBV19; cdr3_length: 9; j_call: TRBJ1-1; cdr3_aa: ASSMRGKAF
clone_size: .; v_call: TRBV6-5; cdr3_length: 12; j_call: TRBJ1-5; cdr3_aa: ASSLQGFNQPQH
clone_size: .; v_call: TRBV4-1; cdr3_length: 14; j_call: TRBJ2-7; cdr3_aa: ASSRQWTGGRREQY
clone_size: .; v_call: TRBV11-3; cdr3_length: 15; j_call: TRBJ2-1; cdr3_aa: ASSLDTGLGSYNEQF
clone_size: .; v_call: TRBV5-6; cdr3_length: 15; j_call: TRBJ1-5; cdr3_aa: ASSLFRGQGANQPQH
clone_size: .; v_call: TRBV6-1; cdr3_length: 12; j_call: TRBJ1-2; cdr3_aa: ASSEQPLGYGYT
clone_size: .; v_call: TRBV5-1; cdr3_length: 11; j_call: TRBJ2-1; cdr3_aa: ASGTGGQDEQF
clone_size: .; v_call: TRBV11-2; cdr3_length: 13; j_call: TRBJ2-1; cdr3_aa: ASSLSGNSYNEQF
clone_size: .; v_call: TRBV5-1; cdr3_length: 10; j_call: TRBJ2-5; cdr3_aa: ASGTDQETQY
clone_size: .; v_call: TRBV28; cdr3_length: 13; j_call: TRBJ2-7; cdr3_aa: ASSLGGGRTYEQY
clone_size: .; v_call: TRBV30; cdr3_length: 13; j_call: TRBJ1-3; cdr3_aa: AWVPGGISGNTIY
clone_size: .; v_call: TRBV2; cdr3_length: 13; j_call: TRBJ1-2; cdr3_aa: ASSFHQGYLYGYT
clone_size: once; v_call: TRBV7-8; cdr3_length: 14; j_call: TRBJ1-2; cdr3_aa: ASSLVSYGLSEGYT
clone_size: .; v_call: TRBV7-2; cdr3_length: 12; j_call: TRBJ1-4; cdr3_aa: ASSLDRGREKLF
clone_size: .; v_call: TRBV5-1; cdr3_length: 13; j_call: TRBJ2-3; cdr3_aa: ASSLAAGGPDTQY
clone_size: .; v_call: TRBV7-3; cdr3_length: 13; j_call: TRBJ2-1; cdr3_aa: ASSLSPSGSNEQF
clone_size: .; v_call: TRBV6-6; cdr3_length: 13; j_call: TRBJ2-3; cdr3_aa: ASGPRREGADTQY
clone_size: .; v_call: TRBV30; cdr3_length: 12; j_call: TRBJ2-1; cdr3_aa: AWTDGLVGGEQF
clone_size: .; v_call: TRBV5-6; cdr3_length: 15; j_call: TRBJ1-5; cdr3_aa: ASSQPGQGRGNQPQH
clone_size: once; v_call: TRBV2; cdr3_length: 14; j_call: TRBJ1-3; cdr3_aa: ASSEGGANSGNTIY
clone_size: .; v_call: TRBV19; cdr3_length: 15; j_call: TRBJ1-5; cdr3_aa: ASSPPGGVYSNQPQH
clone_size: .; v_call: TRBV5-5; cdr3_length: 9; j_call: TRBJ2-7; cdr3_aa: ASSSGYEQY
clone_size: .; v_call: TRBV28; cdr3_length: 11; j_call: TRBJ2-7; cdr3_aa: ASGWTGRYEQY
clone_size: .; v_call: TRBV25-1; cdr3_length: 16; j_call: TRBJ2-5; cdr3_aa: ASSGLTGVNRKKETQY
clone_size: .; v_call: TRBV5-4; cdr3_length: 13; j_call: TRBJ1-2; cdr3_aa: ASSVGTGGFYGYT
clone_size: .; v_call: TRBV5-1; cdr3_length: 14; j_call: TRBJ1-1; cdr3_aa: ASRPGTGTTGTEAF
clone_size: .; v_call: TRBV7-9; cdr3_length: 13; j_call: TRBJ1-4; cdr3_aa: ASSSTTEGGEKLF
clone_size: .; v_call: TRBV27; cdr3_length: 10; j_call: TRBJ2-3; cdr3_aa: ASSGLRDTQY
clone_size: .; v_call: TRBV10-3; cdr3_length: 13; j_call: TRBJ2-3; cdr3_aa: AISLAGSPTDTQY
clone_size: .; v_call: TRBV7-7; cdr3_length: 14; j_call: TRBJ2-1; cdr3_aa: ASSFLVGGGLDEQF
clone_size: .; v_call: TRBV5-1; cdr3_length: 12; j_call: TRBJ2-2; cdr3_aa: ASSSTRQDGELF
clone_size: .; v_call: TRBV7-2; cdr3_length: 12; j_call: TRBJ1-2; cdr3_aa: ASSPRQVFYGYT
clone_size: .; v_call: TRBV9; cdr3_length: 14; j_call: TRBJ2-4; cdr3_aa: ASSAHPGAAKNIQY
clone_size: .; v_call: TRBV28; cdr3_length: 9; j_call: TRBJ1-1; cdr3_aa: ASLENTEAF
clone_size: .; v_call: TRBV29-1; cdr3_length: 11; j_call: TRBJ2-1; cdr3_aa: SGGGFSYNEQF
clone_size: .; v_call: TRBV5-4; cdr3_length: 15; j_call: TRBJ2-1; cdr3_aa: ASSSKHLGGSYNEQF
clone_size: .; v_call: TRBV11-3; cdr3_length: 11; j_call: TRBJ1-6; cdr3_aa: ASSYGGDSPLH
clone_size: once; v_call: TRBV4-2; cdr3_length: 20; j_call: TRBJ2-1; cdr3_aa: ASSQALASTSGGRFSYNEQF
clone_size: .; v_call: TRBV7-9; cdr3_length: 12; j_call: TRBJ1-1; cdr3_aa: ASSPNIGATEAF